This TCR beta chain was sequenced in a study of T cell repertoires in cytomegalovirus infection. Points on this clonotype: The antigen is undetermined.

TCRdb reprocessed the reads with MiXCR, giving one entry per CDR3 protein. Among hundreds of thousands of distinct CDR3 sequences listed, approximately 30% were seen once. Specimen: cultured CD8+ T cells from PBMCs, collected from culture after CMV antigen stimulation. The source of this sequence is a human donor in good health (CMV status not recorded). Some clones in this sample may be carry-over from other donors' samples.

The CDR3 region has the DNA TGTGCCAGCAGTTCGGGACGGTCTAACTCTGGAAACACCATATATTTT. It specifies CASSSGRSNSGNTIYF. V usage is TRBV28 and J usage is TRBJ1-3; possible D gene TRBD1, 5 bases. CDR3 length: 16 amino acids. CDR1 is MDHEN and CDR2 is SYDVKM in the germline V gene. V lost 4 bases and J 0 bases, leaving 13 bases between the germline ends.